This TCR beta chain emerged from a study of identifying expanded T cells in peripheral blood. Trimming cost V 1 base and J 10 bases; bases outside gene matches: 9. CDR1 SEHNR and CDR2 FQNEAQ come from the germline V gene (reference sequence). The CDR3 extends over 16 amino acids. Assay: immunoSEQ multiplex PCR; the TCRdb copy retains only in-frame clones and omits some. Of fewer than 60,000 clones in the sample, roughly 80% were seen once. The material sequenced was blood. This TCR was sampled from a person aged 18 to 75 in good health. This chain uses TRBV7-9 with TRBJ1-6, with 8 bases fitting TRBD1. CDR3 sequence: CASSLEGQGRGSPLHF. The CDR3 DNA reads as TGTGCCAGCAGCTTAGAAGGACAGGGAAGAGGGTCACCCCTCCACTTT.